This T cell receptor beta chain was sequenced in a study of blood T cell repertoires in COVID-19. Study details: Donors in the United States, Italy and Spain gave samples during acute or convalescent COVID-19. PBMCs, B-cell-depleted T cells, or T cells were the source of the cDNA or gDNA that made up the material.

This CDR3 spans 15 amino acids. The V gene's germline CDR1 is MNHEY and CDR2 SMNVEV (reference sequence). J gave up 4 bases and V 4 bases, and 7 bases lay outside the gene matches. Per the original methods: Amplifying reference gene primers gave estimates of nucleated cell counts. Using immunoSEQ multiplex PCR, the repertoire was profiled, and TCRdb retains in-frame clones only, with some absent. V and J calls and clone size are given by that table; D and trimming were obtained from the DNA. The table has approximately 150,000 clones, 85% to 90% seen once; the top ten hold 2% to 2.5%. The sequenced sample consisted of peripheral blood. This chain connects TRBV27 to TRBJ1-3; 7 nucleotides match TRBD1. This TCR derives from a man aged 45-65 years who had recovered from COVID-19. The CDR3 loop is CASSSGTVDGNTIYF. CDR3 nucleotide sequence: TGTGCCAGCAGTTCCGGGACAGTCGACGGAAACACCATATATTTT.